The 20 T cell receptor beta chains listed next were all sequenced from one sample in a study of blood T cells in healthy people across ages. Sample-barcoded 5' priming and a J-beta primer mix drove a second PCR of roughly 7 to 11 cycles. Each CDR3 protein is one row after TCRdb ran MiXCR on the 5' RACE reads. The profile covers hundreds of thousands of distinct CDR3 sequences, with roughly two fifths appearing a single time and 30% taken by the ten largest. The sample comprised blood. The receptors come from a man at least 80 years old in good health.

This clonotype was detected many times. The rearrangement links TRBV6-6 to TRBJ1-5; 7 nucleotides match TRBD1. CDR3 length: 15 residues. From germline, CDR1 is MNHNY and CDR2 SVGAGI (reference sequence). Trimming cost V 6 bases and J 4 bases; bases outside gene matches: 9. CDR3 residues: CASRTAGQRNQPQHF. CDR3 nucleotide sequence: TGTGCCAGCAGGACTGCGGGACAGAGAAATCAGCCCCAGCATTTT.

This clonotype was seen more than once but under ten times. V gene TRBV7-2 combines with J gene TRBJ2-7; tentative D call: TRBD1 (5 bases). V lost 1 base, J lost 3 bases, and 19 bases lay in between. The CDR3 is 17 residues long. In germline, CDR1 is SGHTA, CDR2 FQGNSA. The CDR3 spells CASSLGPTDSVSYEQYF. The CDR3 DNA reads TGTGCCAGCAGCTTAGGCCCGACAGATTCGGTTAGCTACGAGCAGTACTTC.

This clonotype occurred many times. The rearrangement links TRBV4-2 to TRBJ2-2; D may be TRBD2 (7 bases). The germline CDR1 and CDR2 sequences are LGHNA and YNFKEQ. The V end lost 4 bases, the J end lost 5 bases, and 14 bases lay between the germline ends. The CDR3 runs to 15 residues. CDR3 nucleotides: TGTGCCAGCAGCCCTGGGGAGGGGGATACCGGGGAGCTGTTTTTT. This codes for CASSPGEGDTGELFF.

The chain is built from TRBV28 and TRBJ2-7; 8 bases match TRBD2. The CDR3 consists of 15 residues. V shed 5 bases, J shed 5 bases, and the junction held 11 bases outside the gene matches. Germline V gene sequence: CDR1 MDHEN, CDR2 SYDVKM. The CDR3, as DNA: TGTGCCAGCAGTCCACCACGGGAGGGATCCCACGAGCAGTACTTC. Translated, it gives CASSPPREGSHEQYF.

The table lists this clonotype with a few counts. The chain is built from TRBV20-1 and TRBJ2-5; a weak D match, TRBD2 (6 bases). This CDR3 is built from 15 residues. V was clipped by 4 bases and J by 5 bases, with 20 bases between them. Germline loops: CDR1 DFQATT, CDR2 SNEGSKA (reference sequence). CDR3 sequence reads: CSANRQGRGDETQYF. The DNA for the CDR3 is TGCAGTGCTAATCGGCAAGGGCGGGGAGATGAGACCCAGTACTTC.

This clonotype was observed a few times. The chain combines TRBV20-1 with TRBJ1-5, with D perhaps matching TRBD1 (5 bases). V gave up 4 bases and J gave up 6 bases, with 19 bases separating them. CDR1 and CDR2 (germline): DFQATT, SNEGSKA (reference sequence). This CDR3 is 15 amino acids long. The CDR3 here is CSATATVGGGQPQHF. Written as DNA, the CDR3 is TGCAGTGCTACCGCCACCGTTGGGGGAGGTCAGCCCCAGCATTTT.

The sample holds a few counts of this clonotype. V usage is TRBV3-1 and J usage is TRBJ1-5, with 8 bases matching TRBD1. This CDR3 comprises 15 residues. J lost 7 bases, V lost 0 bases, and 5 bases had no gene match. CDR1 is LGHDT and CDR2 is YNNKEL in the germline V gene (reference sequence). Here the CDR3 reads CASSQDSTGEQPQHF. CDR3 in DNA: TGTGCCAGCAGCCAAGATTCGACAGGGGAACAGCCCCAGCATTTT.

DNA of the CDR3: TGTGCCAGCAGTCCGCAGGGTAGGGGTTACACAGATACGCAGTATTTT. Translating gives CASSPQGRGYTDTQYF. V gene TRBV7-2 combines with J gene TRBJ2-3; TRBD1 is a possible D gene (5 bases). This CDR3 comprises 16 residues. V was clipped by 6 bases and J by 2 bases, with 18 bases between them. Germline V CDR1 and CDR2: SGHTA, FQGNSA.

The table lists this clonotype with a few counts. The V call is TRBV7-2, the J call TRBJ2-5; D might be TRBD1 (6 bases). Germline V gives CDR1 SGHTA, CDR2 FQGNSA. Trimming left V 1 base short and J 4 bases short, with 16 bases between. The CDR3 covers 16 residues. The CDR3 bases are TGTGCCAGCAGCTTAGTGTTCAGGGGTAGGGGAGAGACCCAGTACTTC. It is translated as CASSLVFRGRGETQYF.

This clonotype turned up a few times. The V call is TRBV7-8, the J call TRBJ2-5; D is unresolved. Germline-derived CDR1 and CDR2 are SGHVS and FQNEAQ. V lost 1 base, J lost 3 bases, and 9 bases lay in between. This CDR3 is built from 14 residues. CDR3 region: CASSLVGSEETQYF. The CDR3 nucleotides read TGTGCCAGCAGCTTAGTTGGGTCAGAAGAGACCCAGTACTTC.

The rearrangement uses TRBV5-1 and TRBJ2-2; perhaps TRBD2 as D (6 bases). Per germline, CDR1 SGHRS and CDR2 YFSETQ. The CDR3 spans 17 residues. V was cut by 1 base and J by 4 bases, with 17 bases left in between. This chain's CDR3 is CASSLMRGTPSTGELFF. The CDR3 DNA sequence: TGCGCCAGCAGCTTGATGCGGGGAACCCCGAGCACCGGGGAGCTGTTTTTT.

The J gene is TRBJ2-4, the V gene TRBV7-8; D possibly corresponds to TRBD1 (5 bases). The last part of the DNA fits TRBJ2-7 better; the J call may be wrong. The CDR3 totals 17 residues. Germline assignment: CDR1 SGHVS and CDR2 FQNEAQ. The CDR3 here is CASSSPTGAGLTYEQYF. The CDR3 nucleotides read TGTGCCAGCAGCTCCCCCACTGGCGCAGGGCTAACCTACGAGCAGTACTTC.

The chain has TRBV7-2 and TRBJ2-7, with 7 positions matching TRBD1. The J call is doubtful: the DNA matches TRBJ2-5 better. Germline V lookup: CDR1 SGHTA, CDR2 FQGNSA. CDR3 length: 13 amino acids. The CDR3 region has the DNA TGTGCCAGCAGCCCGGGACAGACGGAGACCCAGTACTTC. It specifies CASSPGQTETQYF.

The chain carries TRBV3-1 and TRBJ2-3; D is undetermined. Trimming stripped 0 bases from V and 9 bases from J, with 16 bases between. This CDR3 is built from 15 residues. The germline V gene has CDR1 LGHDT and CDR2 YNNKEL (reference sequence). CDR3 loop: CASSQDLSGEKTQYF. Here the CDR3 DNA reads TGTGCCAGCAGCCAAGATCTATCGGGTGAAAAAACGCAGTATTTT.

In its sample, this clonotype was seen many times. V gene TRBV29-1 combines with J gene TRBJ2-4; 8 nucleotides line up with TRBD1. Losses at the gene ends were 0 bases for V and 3 bases for J; bases not matched to a gene: 1. CDR1 is SQVTM and CDR2 is ANQGSEA in the germline V gene. The CDR3 is made up of 14 amino acids. The CDR3 nucleotides read TGCAGCGTTGAAGATACAGGGGGCAAAAACATTCAGTACTTC. This translates into CSVEDTGGKNIQYF.

The J gene is TRBJ2-3, the V gene TRBV5-1; 12 bases map to TRBD2. The CDR3 is made up of 15 amino acids. The V segment lost 7 bases and the J segment 6 bases; nucleotides outside the gene matches: 9. In germline, CDR1 is SGHRS, CDR2 YFSETQ. The CDR3 region is CASGSTSGRRDTQYF. CDR3 nucleotides: TGCGCCAGCGGCTCCACTAGCGGGAGGAGGGATACGCAGTATTTT.

In its sample, this clonotype was seen many times. V gene TRBV29-1 combines with J gene TRBJ2-1; TRBD2 matches 12 bases. Germline assignment: CDR1 SQVTM and CDR2 ANQGSEA. This CDR3 is 14 amino acids long. After removal of 6 bases from V and 4 bases from J, the junction contained 4 bases not matched to a gene. The CDR3 DNA follows: TGCAGCGTGCTGACTAGCGGGAGATACAATGAGCAGTTCTTC. It yields the protein CSVLTSGRYNEQFF.

CDR3: CASIPTLSGRLETQYF. In DNA form, the CDR3 reads TGTGCCAGCATCCCCACCCTTAGCGGGAGATTAGAGACCCAGTACTTC. The V gene is TRBV7-3, the J gene TRBJ2-5, with 9 bases that match TRBD2. The CDR3 covers 16 residues. Germline trimming cut 7 bases from V and 4 bases from J; bases unmatched to any gene: 13. Germline V gene sequence: CDR1 SGHTA, CDR2 FQGTGA.

The CDR3, as DNA: TGTGCCAGCAGCTTCCGGGACAGGGGTACGACCGGGGAGCTGTTTTTT. Its protein is CASSFRDRGTTGELFF. This sequence joins TRBV11-2 and TRBJ2-2; the match to TRBD1 covers 10 bases. The CDR3 consists of 16 residues. Losses at the gene ends were 3 bases for V and 5 bases for J; bases not matched to a gene: 6. Germline CDR1 is SGHAT and CDR2 is FQNNGV.

This chain links TRBV9 with TRBJ2-5, with TRBD2 identical over 7 bases. V lost 1 base and J lost 11; bases outside the gene matches: 14. The length of the CDR3 is 15 residues. In germline, CDR1 is SGDLS, CDR2 YYNGEE. The DNA of the CDR3 is TGTGCCAGCAGCGTAAAGCCCTCGTCTAGCGGAGAGCAGTACTTC. Amino acids: CASSVKPSSSGEQYF.